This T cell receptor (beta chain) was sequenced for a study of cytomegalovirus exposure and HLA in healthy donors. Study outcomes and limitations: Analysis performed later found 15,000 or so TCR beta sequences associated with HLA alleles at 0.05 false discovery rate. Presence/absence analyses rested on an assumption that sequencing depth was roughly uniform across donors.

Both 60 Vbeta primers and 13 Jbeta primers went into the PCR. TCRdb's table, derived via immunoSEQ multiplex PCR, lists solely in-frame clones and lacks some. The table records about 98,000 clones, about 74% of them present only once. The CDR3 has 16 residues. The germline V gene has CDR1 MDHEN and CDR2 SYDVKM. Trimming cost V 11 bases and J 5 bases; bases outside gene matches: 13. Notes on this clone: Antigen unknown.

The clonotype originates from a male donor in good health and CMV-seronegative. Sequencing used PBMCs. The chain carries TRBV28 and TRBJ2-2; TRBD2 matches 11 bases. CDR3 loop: CASGLAAPGGTGELFF. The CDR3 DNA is TGTGCCTCGGGACTAGCGGCCCCCGGGGGGACCGGGGAGCTGTTTTTT.